This TCR beta chain was obtained from a study of radiation and T cells in renal cell carcinoma (dated by TCRdb to the early 2020s). Context from the whole study: The samples were drawn from a clinical trial, where primary renal cell carcinomas were treated with 15 Gy of stereotactic body radiation therapy and then removed by nephrectomy 4 weeks afterward. In the approximately 53 samples combined, some 4,000,000 unique CDR3 nucleotide sequences were found, encoding about 2,700,000 unique CDR3 amino acid sequences. In total, roughly 53 samples underwent TCR beta sequencing: around 25 tumors plus 27 peripheral blood samples.

The time point label on this specimen signifies: blood 2 weeks post-SBRT. The treatment or condition label here, explained by the study, means: 15 Gy SBRT to primary tumor, nephrectomy 4 weeks later. Serial peripheral blood from radiation-treated patients was sampled at baseline, 2 weeks and 4 weeks after SBRT to track tumor-enriched clonotypes. Every patient had renal cell carcinoma of clear cell pathology. Genomic DNA for TCR sequencing was prepared using the QIAamp DNA Blood Mini Kit (Qiagen). The analyses included only samples that passed all quality control checks. Comments on this clone: Its target antigen remains unknown. No base quality values were provided; no much bigger clone lies one nucleotide off.

What the research found in general, with its limitations: Because the trial had a single-armed design, the trial could not examine how radiation dose or scheduling affected the TCR repertoire. Dynamics of the blood repertoire were not tracked past 4 weeks after treatment. In blood, the top tumor clonotypes increased from baseline to 2 weeks after radiation and then shrank by 4 weeks, which suggests a temporary expansion of tumor-resident clones. Because no pretreatment tumor biopsies were available, whether clonotypes were present in the tumor at baseline could not be determined.

TCR beta libraries were generated from genomic DNA with the immunoSEQ kit, following the manufacturer's recommendations. To prepare the libraries, a first multiplex PCR with proprietary primers was run, followed by a second PCR that added unique barcodes, and a bead cleanup was done after each round. A positive control reaction and a negative control reaction, both provided in the kit, were run with every batch of samples. The final libraries were assessed on an Agilent 4200 TapeStation D1000 ScreenTape, pooled by volume, and quantified by qPCR. Sequencing was performed on an Illumina NextSeq500 using a MidOutput 150-cycle cartridge, with 156 Read1 cycles, 15 Index1 cycles, and the kit custom primers. The pooled library was loaded at about 0.96 pM, and about 19% PhiX control was spiked in. The study's processing was this. Vendor-processed data were analyzed in R, with a clonotype defined as all T cells sharing the same CDR3 nucleotide sequence. In the clone abundance analyses, frequencies were normalized to the 10,000 most abundant clones in each sample. Public T cell clones, which averaged fewer than five per sample, were removed prior to analysis. Tumor-enriched and baseline blood-enriched clonotypes were defined by at least a 32-fold difference in abundance between compartments. A beta-binomial differential abundance model was applied to find clonotypes that expanded or contracted between blood time points. Similarity between tumor and blood repertoires was quantified using the Baroni-Urbani and Buser coefficient, and groups were compared with two-tailed Wilcoxon tests in R. TCRdb stores this immuneACCESS table with in-frame sequences only. Part of the clones is absent; in the studies checked, under half of the shortfall reflects unresolved V genes, and no reason is known for the rest. D and trimming come from the DNA, and the V and J calls and clone size come from that table. This sample comprises 60,000 to 65,000 clones, roughly 72% of them detected only once. The ten biggest clones cover roughly 7.4% of the sample.

The CDR3 covers 14 residues, taking in both the cysteine and the phenylalanine. Solely the CDR3 DNA is kept, with 42 bases framed from the first base. Trimming removed 1 base from V and 3 bases from J, leaving 6 bases between the germline ends. The germline V gene specifies SGHVS as CDR1 and FQNEAQ as CDR2. The chain is encoded by TRBV7-8 joined to TRBJ2-2; the D gene is possibly TRBD2, with 5 bases matching. Specimen: blood, collected from a patient whose treatment included radiotherapy and nephrectomy. This receptor was taken from a man aged 60-69 years with renal cell carcinoma. The CDR3 here reads CASSLGLYTGELFF. The DNA reads TGTGCCAGCAGCTTAGGACTATACACCGGGGAGCTGTTTTTT.